The clone carrying this T cell receptor beta chain occurred once. Its specificity is not known. The sample comes from a study of cytomegalovirus exposure and HLA in healthy donors. For the study at large: A later analysis reported the same platform for the 110 or so validation repertoires and the 500 to 700 first-cohort repertoires. General study points: It was fewer than 200 TCR beta chains that were listed as cytomegalovirus-associated. Generally TCR sequences proved uncommon, though certain public TCRs appeared in numerous donors.

Only in-frame clones appear in the TCRdb table, and some are missing; sequencing was by immunoSEQ multiplex PCR. The table has 140,000 or so clones, around 90% seen once. The CDR3 loop spans 16 amino acids. Germline CDR1 is SEHNR and CDR2 is FQNEAQ (reference sequence). V lost 7 bases, J lost 9 bases, and 13 bases stayed unmatched. Sequenced sample: PBMCs. This chain connects TRBV7-9 to TRBJ2-1; 12 bases line up with TRBD2. The sequence came from a young man in good health and CMV-seropositive. The CDR3 sequence is CASITFRTSGIGEQFF. CDR3 nucleotides: TGTGCCAGCATTACTTTCCGGACTAGCGGGATTGGTGAGCAGTTCTTC.